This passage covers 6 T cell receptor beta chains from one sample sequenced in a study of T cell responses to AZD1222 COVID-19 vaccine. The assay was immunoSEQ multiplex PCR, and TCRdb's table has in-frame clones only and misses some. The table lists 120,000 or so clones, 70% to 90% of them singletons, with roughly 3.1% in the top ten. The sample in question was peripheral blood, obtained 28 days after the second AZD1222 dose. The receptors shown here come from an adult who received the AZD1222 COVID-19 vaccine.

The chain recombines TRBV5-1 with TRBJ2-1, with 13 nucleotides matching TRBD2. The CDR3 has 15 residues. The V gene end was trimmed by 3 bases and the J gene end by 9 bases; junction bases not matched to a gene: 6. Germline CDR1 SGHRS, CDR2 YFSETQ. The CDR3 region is CASSSGLAGNGEQFF. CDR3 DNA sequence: TGCGCCAGCAGCTCGGGACTAGCGGGGAATGGTGAGCAGTTCTTC.

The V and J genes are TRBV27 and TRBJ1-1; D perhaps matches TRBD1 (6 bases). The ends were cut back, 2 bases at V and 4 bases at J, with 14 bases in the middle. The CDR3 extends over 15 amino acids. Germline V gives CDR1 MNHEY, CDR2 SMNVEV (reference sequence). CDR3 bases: TGTGCCAGCAGTTTAGTTCCAGGGGCGGGCACTGAAGCTTTCTTT. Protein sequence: CASSLVPGAGTEAFF.

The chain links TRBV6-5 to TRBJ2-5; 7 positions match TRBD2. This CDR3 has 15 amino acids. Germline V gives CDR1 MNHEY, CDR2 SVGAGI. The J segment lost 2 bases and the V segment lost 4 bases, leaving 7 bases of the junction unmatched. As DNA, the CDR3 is TGTGCCAGCAGTTCCCAGCGGGGCCTGCAAGAGACCCAGTACTTC. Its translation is CASSSQRGLQETQYF.

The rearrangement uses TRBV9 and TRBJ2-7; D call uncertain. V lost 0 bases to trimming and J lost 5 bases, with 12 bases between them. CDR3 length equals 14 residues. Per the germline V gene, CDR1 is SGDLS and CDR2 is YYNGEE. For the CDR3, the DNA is TGTGCCAGCAGCGTAGAGCCAGTGGACCACGAGCAGTACTTC. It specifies CASSVEPVDHEQYF.

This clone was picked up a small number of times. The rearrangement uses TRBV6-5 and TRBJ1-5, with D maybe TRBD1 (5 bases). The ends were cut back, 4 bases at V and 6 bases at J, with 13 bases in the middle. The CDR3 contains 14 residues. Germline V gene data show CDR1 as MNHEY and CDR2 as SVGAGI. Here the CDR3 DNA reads TGTGCCAGCAGTTGGTTGGGGGTCGGTCAGCCCCAGCATTTT. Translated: CASSWLGVGQPQHF.

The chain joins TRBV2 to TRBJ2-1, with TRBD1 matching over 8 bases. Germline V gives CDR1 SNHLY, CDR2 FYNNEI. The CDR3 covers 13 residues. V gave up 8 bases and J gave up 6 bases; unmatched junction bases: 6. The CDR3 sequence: CASQDRESNEQFF. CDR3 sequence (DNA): TGTGCCAGCCAGGACAGGGAATCCAATGAGCAGTTCTTC.